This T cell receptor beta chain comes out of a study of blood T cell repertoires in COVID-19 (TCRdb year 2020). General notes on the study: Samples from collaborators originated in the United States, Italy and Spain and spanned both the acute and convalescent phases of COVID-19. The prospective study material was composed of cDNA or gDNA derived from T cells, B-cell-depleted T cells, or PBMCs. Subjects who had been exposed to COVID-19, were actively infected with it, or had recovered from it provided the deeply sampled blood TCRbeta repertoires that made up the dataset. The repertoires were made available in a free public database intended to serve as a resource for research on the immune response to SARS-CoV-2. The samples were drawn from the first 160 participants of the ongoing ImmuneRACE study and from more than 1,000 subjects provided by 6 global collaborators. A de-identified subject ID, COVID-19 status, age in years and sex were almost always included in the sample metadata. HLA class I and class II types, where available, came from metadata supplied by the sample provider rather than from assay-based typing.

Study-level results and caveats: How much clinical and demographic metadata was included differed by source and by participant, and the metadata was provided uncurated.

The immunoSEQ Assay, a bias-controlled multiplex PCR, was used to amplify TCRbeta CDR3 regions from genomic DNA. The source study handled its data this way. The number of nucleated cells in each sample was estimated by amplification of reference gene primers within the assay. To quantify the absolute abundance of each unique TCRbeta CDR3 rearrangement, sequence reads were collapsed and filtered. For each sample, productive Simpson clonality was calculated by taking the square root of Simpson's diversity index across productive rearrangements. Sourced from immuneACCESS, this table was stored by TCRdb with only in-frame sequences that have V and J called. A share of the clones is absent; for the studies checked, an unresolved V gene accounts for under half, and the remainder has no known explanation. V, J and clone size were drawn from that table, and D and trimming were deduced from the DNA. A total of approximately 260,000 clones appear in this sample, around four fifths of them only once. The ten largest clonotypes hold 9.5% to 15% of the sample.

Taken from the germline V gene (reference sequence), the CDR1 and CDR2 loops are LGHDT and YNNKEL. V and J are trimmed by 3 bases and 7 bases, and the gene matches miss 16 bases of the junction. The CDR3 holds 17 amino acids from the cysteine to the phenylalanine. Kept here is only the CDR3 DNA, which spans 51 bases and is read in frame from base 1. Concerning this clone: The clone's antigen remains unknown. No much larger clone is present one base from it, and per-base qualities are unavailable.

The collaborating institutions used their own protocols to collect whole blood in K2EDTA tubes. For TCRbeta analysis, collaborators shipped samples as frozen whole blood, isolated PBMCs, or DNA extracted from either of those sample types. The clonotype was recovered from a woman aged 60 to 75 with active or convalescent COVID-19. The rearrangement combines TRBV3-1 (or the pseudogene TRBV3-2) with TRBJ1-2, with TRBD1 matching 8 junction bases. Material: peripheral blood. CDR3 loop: CASSHWAGRQGASGYTF. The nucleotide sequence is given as TGTGCCAGCAGCCATTGGGCCGGACGCCAGGGGGCGTCTGGCTACACCTTC.